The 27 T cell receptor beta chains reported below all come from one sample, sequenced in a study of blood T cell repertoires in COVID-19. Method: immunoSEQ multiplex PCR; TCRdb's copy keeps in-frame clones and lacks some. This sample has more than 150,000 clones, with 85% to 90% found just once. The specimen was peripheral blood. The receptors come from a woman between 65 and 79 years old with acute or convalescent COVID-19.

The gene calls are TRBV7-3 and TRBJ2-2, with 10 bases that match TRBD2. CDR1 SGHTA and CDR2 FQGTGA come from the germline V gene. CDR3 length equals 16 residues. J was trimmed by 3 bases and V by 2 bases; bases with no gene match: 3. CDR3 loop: CASSLPSGSYTGELFF. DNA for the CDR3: TGTGCCAGCAGCTTACCTAGCGGGAGTTACACCGGGGAGCTGTTTTTT.

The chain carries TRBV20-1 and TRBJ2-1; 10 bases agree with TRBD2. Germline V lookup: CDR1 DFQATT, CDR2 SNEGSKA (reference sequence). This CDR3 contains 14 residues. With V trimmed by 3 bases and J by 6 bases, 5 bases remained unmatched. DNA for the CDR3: TGCAGTGCTAGTACTAGCGGGGTGGGCAATGAGCAGTTCTTC. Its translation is CSASTSGVGNEQFF.

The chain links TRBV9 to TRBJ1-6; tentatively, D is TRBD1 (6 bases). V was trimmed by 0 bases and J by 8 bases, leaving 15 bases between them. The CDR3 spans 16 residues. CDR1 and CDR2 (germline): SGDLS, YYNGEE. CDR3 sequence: CASSVAPGGQDSPLHF. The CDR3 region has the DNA TGTGCCAGCAGCGTAGCCCCCGGGGGGCAGGATTCACCCCTCCACTTT.

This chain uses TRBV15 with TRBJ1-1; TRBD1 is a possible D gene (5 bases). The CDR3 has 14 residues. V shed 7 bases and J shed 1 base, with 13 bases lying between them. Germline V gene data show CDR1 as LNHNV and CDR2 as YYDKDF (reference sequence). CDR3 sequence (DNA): TGTGCCACCATCGTAGGGCAGGGGAACACTGAAGCTTTCTTT. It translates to CATIVGQGNTEAFF. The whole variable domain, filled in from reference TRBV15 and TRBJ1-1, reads DAMVIQNPRYQVTQFGKPVTLSCSQTLNHNVMYWYQQKSSQAPKLLFHYYDKDFNNEADTPDNFQSRRPNTSFCFLDIRSPGLGDTAMYLCATIVGQGNTEAFFGQGTRLTVV.

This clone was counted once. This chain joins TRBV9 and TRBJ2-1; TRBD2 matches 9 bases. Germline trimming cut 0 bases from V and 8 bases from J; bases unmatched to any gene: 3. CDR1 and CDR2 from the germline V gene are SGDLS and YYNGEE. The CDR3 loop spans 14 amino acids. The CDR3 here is CASSVVGTSYEQFF. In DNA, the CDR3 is TGTGCCAGCAGCGTAGTAGGGACTAGCTATGAGCAGTTCTTC.

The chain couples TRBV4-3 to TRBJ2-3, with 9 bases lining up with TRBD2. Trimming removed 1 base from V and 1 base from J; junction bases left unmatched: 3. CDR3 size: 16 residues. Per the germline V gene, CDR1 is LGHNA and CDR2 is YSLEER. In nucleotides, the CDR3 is TGCGCCAGCAGCCAAGGTCCTAGCGGGGGCACAGATACGCAGTATTTT. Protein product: CASSQGPSGGTDTQYF.

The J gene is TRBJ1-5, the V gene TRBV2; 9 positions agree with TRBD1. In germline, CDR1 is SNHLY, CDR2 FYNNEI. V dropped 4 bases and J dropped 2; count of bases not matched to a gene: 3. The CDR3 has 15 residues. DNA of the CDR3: TGTGCCAGCAGTGCGACAGGGGGTGGCAATCAGCCCCAGCATTTT. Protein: CASSATGGGNQPQHF.

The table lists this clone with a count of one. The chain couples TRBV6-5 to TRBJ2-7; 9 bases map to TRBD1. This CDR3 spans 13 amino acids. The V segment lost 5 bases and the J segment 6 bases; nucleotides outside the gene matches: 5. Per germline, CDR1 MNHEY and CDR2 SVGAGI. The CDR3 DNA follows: TGTGCCAGCAGTCCGACAGGGGGTTTCGAGCAGTACTTC. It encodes CASSPTGGFEQYF.

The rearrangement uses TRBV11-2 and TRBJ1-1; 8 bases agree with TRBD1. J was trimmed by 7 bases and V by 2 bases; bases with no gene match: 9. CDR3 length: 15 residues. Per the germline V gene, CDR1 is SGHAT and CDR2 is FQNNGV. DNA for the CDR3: TGTGCCAGCAGCTTATATGGACAGGGCCGCGATGAAGCTTTCTTT. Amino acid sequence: CASSLYGQGRDEAFF.

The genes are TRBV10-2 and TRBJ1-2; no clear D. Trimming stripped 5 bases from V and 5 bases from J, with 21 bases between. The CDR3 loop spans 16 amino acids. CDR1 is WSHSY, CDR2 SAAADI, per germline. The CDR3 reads CASSPTSPTKIYGYTF. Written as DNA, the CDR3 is TGCGCCAGCAGTCCTACCTCCCCGACAAAGATATATGGCTACACCTTC.

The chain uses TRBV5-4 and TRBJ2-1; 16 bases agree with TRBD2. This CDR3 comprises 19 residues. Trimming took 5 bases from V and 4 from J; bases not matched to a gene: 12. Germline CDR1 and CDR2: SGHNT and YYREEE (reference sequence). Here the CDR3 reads CASSYPGTSGGALYNEQFF. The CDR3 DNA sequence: TGTGCCAGCAGTTATCCCGGGACTAGCGGGGGGGCTCTTTACAATGAGCAGTTCTTC.

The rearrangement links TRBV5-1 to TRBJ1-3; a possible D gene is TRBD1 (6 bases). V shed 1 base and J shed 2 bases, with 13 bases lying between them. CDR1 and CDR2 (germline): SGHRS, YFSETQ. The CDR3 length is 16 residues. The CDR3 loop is CASSLHLQGAGNTIYF. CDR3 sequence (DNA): TGCGCCAGCAGCTTGCACCTACAGGGCGCTGGAAACACCATATATTTT. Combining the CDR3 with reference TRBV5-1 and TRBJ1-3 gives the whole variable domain KAGVTQTPRYLIKTRGQQVTLSCSPISGHRSVSWYQQTPGQGLQFLFEYFSETQRNKGNFPGRFSGRQFSNSRSEMNVSTLELGDSALYLCASSLHLQGAGNTIYFGEGSWLTVV.

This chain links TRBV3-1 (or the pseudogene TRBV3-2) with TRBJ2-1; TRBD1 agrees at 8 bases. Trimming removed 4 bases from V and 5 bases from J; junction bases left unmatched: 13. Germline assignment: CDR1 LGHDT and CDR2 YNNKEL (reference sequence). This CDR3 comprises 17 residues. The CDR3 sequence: CASSPISRTGSHNEQFF. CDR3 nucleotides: TGTGCCAGCAGCCCGATCTCCCGGACAGGGTCTCACAATGAGCAGTTCTTC.

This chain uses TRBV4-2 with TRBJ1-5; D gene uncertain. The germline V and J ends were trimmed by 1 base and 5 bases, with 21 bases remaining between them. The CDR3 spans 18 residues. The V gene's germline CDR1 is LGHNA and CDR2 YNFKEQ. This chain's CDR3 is CASSQVKRAGNRDQPQHF. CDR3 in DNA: TGTGCCAGCAGCCAAGTTAAGAGGGCCGGAAATCGGGATCAGCCCCAGCATTTT.

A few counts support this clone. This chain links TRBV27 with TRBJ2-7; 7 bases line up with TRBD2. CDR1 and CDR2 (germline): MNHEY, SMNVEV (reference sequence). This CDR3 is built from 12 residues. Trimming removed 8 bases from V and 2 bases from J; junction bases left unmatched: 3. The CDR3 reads CASGRGAYEQYF. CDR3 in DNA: TGTGCCAGCGGGAGGGGAGCCTACGAGCAGTACTTC.

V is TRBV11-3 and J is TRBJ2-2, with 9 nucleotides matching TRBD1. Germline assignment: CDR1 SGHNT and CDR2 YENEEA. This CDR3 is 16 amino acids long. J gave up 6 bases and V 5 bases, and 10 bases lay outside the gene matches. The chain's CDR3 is CASSPRPGTGSGELFF. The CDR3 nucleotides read TGTGCCAGCAGCCCTAGACCAGGGACAGGGTCCGGGGAGCTGTTTTTT.

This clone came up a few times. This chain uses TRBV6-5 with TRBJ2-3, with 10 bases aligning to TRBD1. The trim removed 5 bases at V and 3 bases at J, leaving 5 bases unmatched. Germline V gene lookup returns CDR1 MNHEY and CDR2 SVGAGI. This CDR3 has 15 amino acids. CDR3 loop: CASSLTGGKTDTQYF. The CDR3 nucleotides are TGTGCCAGCAGTCTGACAGGGGGCAAAACAGATACGCAGTATTTT.

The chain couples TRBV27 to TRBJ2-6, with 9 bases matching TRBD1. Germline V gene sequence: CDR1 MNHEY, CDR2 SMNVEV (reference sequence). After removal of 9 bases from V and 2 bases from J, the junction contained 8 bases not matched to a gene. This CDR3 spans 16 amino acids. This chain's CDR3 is CARRQGDITGANVLTF. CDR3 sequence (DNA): TGTGCCAGGAGACAGGGGGACATAACTGGGGCCAACGTCCTGACTTTC. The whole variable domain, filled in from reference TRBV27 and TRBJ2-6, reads EAQVTQNPRYLITVTGKKLTVTCSQNMNHEYMSWYRQDPGLGLRQIYYSMNVEVTDKGDVPEGYKVSRKEKRNFPLILESPSPNQTSLYFCARRQGDITGANVLTFGAGSRLTVL.

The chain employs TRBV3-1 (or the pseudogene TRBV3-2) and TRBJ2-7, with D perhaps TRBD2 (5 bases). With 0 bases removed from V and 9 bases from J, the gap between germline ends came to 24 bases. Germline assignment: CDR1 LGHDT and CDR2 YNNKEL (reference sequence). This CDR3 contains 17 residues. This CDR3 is CASSQDLSSAPVFGQYF. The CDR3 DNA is TGTGCCAGCAGCCAAGATTTGAGTAGCGCTCCCGTCTTCGGGCAGTACTTC.

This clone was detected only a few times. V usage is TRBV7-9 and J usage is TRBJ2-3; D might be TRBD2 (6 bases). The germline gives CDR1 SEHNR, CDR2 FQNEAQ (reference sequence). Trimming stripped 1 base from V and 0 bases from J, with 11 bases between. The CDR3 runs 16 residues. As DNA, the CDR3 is TGTGCCAGCAGCTTAGTATCCGGGACTAGCACAGATACGCAGTATTTT. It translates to CASSLVSGTSTDTQYF.

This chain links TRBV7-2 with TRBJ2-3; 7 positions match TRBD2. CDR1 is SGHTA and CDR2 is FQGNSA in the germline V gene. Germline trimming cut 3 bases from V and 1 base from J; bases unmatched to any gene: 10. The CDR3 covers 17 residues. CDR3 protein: CASSFPVLAGRTDTQYF. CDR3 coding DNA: TGTGCCAGCAGCTTCCCGGTGTTAGCGGGTCGCACAGATACGCAGTATTTT.

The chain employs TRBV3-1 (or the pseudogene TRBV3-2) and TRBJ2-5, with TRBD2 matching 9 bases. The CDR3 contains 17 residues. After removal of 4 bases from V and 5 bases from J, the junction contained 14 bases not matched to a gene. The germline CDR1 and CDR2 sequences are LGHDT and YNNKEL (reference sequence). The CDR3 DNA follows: TGTGCCAGCAGCCCCCCGACTCGACTAGCGGAGGGGGAGACCCAGTACTTC. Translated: CASSPPTRLAEGETQYF.

CDR3 loop: CASSLGTSGTDTQYF. The CDR3 DNA follows: TGTGCCAGCAGCTTGGGGACTAGCGGCACAGATACGCAGTATTTT. The chain has TRBV11-2 and TRBJ2-3; 10 bases fit TRBD2. After removal of 3 bases from V and 1 base from J, the junction contained 1 base not matched to a gene. In germline, CDR1 is SGHAT, CDR2 FQNNGV. The length of the CDR3 is 15 residues. Complete variable domain (other parts from reference TRBV11-2 and TRBJ2-3): EAGVAQSPRYKIIEKRQSVAFWCNPISGHATLYWYQQILGQGPKLLIQFQNNGVVDDSQLPKDRFSAERLKGVDSTLKIQPAKLEDSAVYLCASSLGTSGTDTQYFGPGTRLTVL.

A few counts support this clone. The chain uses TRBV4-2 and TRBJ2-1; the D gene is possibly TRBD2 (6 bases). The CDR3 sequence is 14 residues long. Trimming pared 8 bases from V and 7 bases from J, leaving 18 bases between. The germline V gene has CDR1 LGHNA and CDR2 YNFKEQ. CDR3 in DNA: TGTGCCAGCGGGACTCCTGGGGTCCTAAATGAGCAGTTCTTC. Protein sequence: CASGTPGVLNEQFF.

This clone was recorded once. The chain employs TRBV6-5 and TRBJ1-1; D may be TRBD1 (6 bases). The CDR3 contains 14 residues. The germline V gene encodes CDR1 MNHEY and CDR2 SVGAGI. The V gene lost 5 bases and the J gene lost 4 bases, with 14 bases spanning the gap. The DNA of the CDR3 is TGTGCCAGCAGTACCCGGAGGGGGGGCACTGAAGCTTTCTTT. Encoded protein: CASSTRRGGTEAFF.

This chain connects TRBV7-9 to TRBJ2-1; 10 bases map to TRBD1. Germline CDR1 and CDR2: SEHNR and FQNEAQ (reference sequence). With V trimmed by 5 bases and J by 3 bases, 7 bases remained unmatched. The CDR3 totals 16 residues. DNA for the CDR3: TGTGCCAGCAGCCCAGGGACAGGGGCCATCTACAATGAGCAGTTCTTC. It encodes CASSPGTGAIYNEQFF.

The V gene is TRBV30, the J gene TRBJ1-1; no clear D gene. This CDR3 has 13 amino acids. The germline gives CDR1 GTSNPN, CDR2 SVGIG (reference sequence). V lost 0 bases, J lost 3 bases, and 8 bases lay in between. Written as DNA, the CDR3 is TGTGCCTGGAGTGTTGCGGGGTACACTGAAGCTTTCTTT. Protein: CAWSVAGYTEAFF.